This T cell receptor beta chain is from a study of T cell repertoires in cytomegalovirus infection. Overall study context: Recently identified HLA-C-restricted and well-studied HLA-B-restricted CMV epitopes were used. Shared public TCR beta signatures pointed to both CMV infection and a matching HLA type.

Concerning this clonotype itself: Antigen unknown.

General study findings and limits: CMV-specific TCR beta clonotypes restricted by HLA-C were the ones dominating the ex vivo response. Cumulative public TCR beta family frequency identified carriers of CMV plus the relevant HLA.

TCRdb processed the reads anew with MiXCR; each CDR3 protein has one entry. The sample lists fewer than 130,000 distinct CDR3 sequences; 35% to 50% were seen once. This CDR3 has 12 residues. Germline assignment: CDR1 SEHNR and CDR2 FQNEAQ (reference sequence). Trimming took 6 bases from V and 7 from J, leaving 13 bases between them. The specimen comprised CD8+ T cells from cultured PBMCs, sampled from culture after CMV antigen stimulation. This sequence was found in a human donor in good health (CMV status not recorded). Some clones in this sample may be carry-over from other donors' samples. The rearrangement joins TRBV7-9 to TRBJ2-7, with D unresolved. CDR3 nucleotides: TGTGCCAGCAGTTTTGCGGCCCGGGAGCAGTACTTC. The encoded protein is CASSFAAREQYF.